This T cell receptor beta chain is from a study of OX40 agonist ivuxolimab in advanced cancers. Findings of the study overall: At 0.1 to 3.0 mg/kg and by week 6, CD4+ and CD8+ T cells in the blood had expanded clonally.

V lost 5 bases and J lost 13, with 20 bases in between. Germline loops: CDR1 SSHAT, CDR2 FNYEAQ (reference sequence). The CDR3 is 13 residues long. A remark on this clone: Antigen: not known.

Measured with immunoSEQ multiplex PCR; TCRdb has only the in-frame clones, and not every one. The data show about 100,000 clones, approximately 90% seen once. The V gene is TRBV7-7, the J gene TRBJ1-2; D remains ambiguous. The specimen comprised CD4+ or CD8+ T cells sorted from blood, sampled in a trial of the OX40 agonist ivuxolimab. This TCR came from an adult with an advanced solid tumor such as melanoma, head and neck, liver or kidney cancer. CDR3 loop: CASSPSIGGHSTF. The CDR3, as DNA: TGTGCCAGCAGCCCTTCGATAGGCGGGCACTCCACCTTC.